This T cell receptor (beta chain) originates from a study of beta chain features in type 1 diabetes. Broader study findings: A moderate, significant TCRB CDR3 shortening appeared in type 1 diabetes across four CD4+ subsets.

Per the germline V gene, CDR1 is MNHNS and CDR2 is SASEGT. The ends lost 6 bases at V and 4 bases at J; junction bases unmatched: 6. CDR3 length equals 14 residues. The authors reverse transcribed all of the isolated RNA, so sequencing captured expressed TCRB transcripts. Produced via immunoSEQ multiplex PCR; TCRdb's table is partial and in-frame only. The table shows some 150,000 clones, with approximately 9.1% occurring only once. Of note for this clone: Its antigen remains unidentified.

A CD45RO/CCR7/CD25/CD127/CD95/CD27 panel sorted naive, central memory, regulatory and stem cell-like memory CD4+ cells. The chain couples TRBV6-1 to TRBJ1-1; 9 bases fit TRBD1. This receptor was identified in a woman in her 30s with type 1 diabetes. What was sequenced was central memory CD4+ T cells from blood. DNA for the CDR3: TGTGCCAGCAGAAATACAGGGGGCATCACTGAAGCTTTCTTT. Its protein product is CASRNTGGITEAFF.